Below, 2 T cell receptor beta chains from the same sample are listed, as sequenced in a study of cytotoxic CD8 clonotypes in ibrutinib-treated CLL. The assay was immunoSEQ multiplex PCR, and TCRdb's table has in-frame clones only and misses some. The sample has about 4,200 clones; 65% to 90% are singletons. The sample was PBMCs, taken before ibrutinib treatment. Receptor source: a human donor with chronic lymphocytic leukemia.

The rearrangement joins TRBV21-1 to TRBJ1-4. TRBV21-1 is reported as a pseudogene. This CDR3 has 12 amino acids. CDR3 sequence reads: CASVLPLARFIF. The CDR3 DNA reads TGTGCCAGCGTTTTGCCTTTAGCACGGTTTATTTTT.

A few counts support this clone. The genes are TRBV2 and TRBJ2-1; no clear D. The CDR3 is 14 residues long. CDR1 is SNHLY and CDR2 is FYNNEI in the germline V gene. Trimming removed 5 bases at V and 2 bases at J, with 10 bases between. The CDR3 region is CASSKGYTYNEQFF. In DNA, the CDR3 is TGTGCCAGCAGTAAAGGGTACACCTACAATGAGCAGTTCTTC.